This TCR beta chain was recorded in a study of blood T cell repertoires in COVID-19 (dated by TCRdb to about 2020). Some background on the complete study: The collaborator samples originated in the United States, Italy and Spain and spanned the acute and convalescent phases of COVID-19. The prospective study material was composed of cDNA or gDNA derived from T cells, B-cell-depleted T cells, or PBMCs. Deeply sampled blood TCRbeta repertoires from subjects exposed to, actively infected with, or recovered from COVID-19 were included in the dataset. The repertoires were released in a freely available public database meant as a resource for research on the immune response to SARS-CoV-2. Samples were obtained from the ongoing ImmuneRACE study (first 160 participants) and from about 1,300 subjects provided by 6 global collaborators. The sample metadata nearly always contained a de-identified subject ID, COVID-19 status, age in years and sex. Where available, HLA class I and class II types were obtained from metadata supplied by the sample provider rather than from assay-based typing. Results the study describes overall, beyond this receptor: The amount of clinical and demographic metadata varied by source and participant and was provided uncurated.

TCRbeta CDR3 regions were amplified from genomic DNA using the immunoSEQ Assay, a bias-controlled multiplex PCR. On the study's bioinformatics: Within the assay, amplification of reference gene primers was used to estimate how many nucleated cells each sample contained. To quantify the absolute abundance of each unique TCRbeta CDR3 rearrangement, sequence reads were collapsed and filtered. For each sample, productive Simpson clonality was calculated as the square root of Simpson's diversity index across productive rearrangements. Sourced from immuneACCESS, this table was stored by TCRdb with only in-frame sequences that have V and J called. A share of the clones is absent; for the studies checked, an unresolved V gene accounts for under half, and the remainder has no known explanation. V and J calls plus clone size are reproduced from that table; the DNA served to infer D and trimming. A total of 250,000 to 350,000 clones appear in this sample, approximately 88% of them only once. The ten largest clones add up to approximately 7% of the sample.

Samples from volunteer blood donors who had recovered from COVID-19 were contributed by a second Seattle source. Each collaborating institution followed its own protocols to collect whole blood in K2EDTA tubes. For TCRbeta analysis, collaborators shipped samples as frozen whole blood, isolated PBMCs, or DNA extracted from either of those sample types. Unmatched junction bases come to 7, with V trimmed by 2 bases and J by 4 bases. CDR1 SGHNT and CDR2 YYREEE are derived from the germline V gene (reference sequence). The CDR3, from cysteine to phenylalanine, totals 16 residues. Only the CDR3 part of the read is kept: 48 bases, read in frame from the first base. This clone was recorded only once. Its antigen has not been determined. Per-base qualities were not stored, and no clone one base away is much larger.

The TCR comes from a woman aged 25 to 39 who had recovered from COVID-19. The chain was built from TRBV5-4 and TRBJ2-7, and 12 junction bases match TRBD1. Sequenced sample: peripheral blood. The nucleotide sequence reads TGTGCCAGCAGCTTACCCATGGGACAGGGGGCTTACGAGCAGTACTTC. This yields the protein CASSLPMGQGAYEQYF.